These T cell receptor beta chains were read from a single sample in a study of blood T cell repertoires in COVID-19. Method: immunoSEQ multiplex PCR; TCRdb's copy keeps in-frame clones and lacks some. The sample consists of around 24,000 clones, almost 90% of them appearing once. The material sequenced was peripheral blood. These receptors originate from a human donor in a cohort sampled during active COVID-19. Both conserved end residues are part of each CDR3. The D gene is left open where the match is weak. The size of a clone is reported for some rows only, either as once, few or many, or as a class for expanded clones.

j_call d_call v_call clone_size cdr3_length cdr3_nt cdr3_aa
TRBJ1-2 NA TRBV24-1 NA 18 TGTGCCACCAGTGATCGGAGTATGGGTCCAGGGGACCGATATGGCTACACCTTC CATSDRSMGPGDRYGYTF
TRBJ2-5 NA TRBV18 NA 13 TGTGCCAGCTCCGACAGGTTACAAGAGACCCAGTACTTC CASSDRLQETQYF
TRBJ1-3 TRBD1 TRBV3-1/TRBV3-2 few 16 TGTGCCAGCAGCCGGACTTCCGGGACAGGAGGAAACACCATATATTTT CASSRTSGTGGNTIYF
TRBJ2-5 TRBD2 TRBV13 NA 14 TGTGCCAGCAGCTTGCGCGGGGGAGGAGAGACCCAGTACTTC CASSLRGGGETQYF
TRBJ1-2 NA TRBV9 NA 14 TGTGCCAGCAGCGTAGCTGGACAGTCCTATGGCTACACCTTC CASSVAGQSYGYTF
TRBJ2-2 TRBD1 TRBV5-5 NA 11 TGTGCCAGCAGCCTGGGACAGAAATCGCTTTTT CASSLGQKSLF
TRBJ2-1 TRBD1 TRBV27 NA 14 TGTGCCAGCAGTGCAGGGACAGAGTACAATGAGCAGTTCTTC CASSAGTEYNEQFF
TRBJ2-7 TRBD2 TRBV2 once 14 TGTGCCAGCAGTGAAGGCGGGGGGGCTAGGGAGCAGTACTTC CASSEGGGAREQYF
TRBJ2-2 TRBD2 TRBV5-4 once 16 TGTGCCAGCAGCTTGGGACTAGCGAGTAACACCGGGGAGCTGTTTTTT CASSLGLASNTGELFF
TRBJ2-7 NA TRBV29-1 NA 12 TGCAGCGTCGGGAACCAAGGCAGGGAGCAGTACTTC CSVGNQGREQYF
TRBJ2-5 TRBD2 TRBV5-1 NA 15 TGCGCCAGCAGCGTAACGGGGGGGCCGCAAGAGACCCAGTACTTC CASSVTGGPQETQYF
TRBJ2-7 TRBD2 TRBV15 NA 15 TGTGCCACCAGCCGACCCTCGAAGGGAGGGTACGAGCAGTACTTC CATSRPSKGGYEQYF
TRBJ2-1 TRBD2 TRBV4-3 NA 17 TGCGCCAGCAGCCAAGAGGGACTAGCGGGATTTCGGGGTGAGCAGTTCTTC CASSQEGLAGFRGEQFF
TRBJ2-7 NA TRBV2 NA 11 TGTGCCAGCAGTCACTCCTACGAGCAGTACTTC CASSHSYEQYF
TRBJ2-1 TRBD2 TRBV18 NA 17 TGTGCCAGCTCACCACGAGCGGGAGGGCCCTCCTACAATGAGCAGTTCTTC CASSPRAGGPSYNEQFF
TRBJ2-1 NA TRBV7-9 NA 15 TGTGCCAGCAGCTATCTCAGGGTCTCGGGCAATGAGCAGTTCTTC CASSYLRVSGNEQFF
TRBJ2-6 TRBD2 TRBV14 NA 18 TGTGCCAGCAGCCAAGAAGCGGGGGGGCCAAGTAGGGCCAACGTCCTGACTTTC CASSQEAGGPSRANVLTF
TRBJ1-5 NA TRBV5-6 NA 13 TGTGCCAGCAGCCCAGGGTACAATCAGCCCCAGCATTTT CASSPGYNQPQHF
TRBJ2-1 TRBD2 TRBV12-3/TRBV12-4 NA 12 TGTGCCAGCACCCAGGCTTCGGGAGGACAGTTCTTC CASTQASGGQFF
TRBJ1-2 NA TRBV15 NA 16 TGTGCCACCAGCAGAGATCTATTAGAATCAAACTATGGCTACACCTTC CATSRDLLESNYGYTF
TRBJ2-1 TRBD2 TRBV5-6 NA 15 TGTGCCAGCAGCTTGACGGGAGGGCCAGTAGATGAGCAGTTCTTC CASSLTGGPVDEQFF
TRBJ2-5 TRBD1 TRBV7-2 NA 16 TGTGCCAGCAGCAGAGGCACGACAGGGGGCGCGGAGACCCAGTACTTC CASSRGTTGGAETQYF
TRBJ2-1 NA TRBV9 once 13 TGTGCCAGCAGCGCTAGACAGGACAATGAGCAGTTCTTC CASSARQDNEQFF
TRBJ1-2 NA TRBV9 NA 13 TGTGCCAGCAGCGTAGCGACTGGCTATGGCTACACCTTC CASSVATGYGYTF
TRBJ2-6 NA TRBV19 NA 15 TGTGCCAGTAGTGTCCTGAGCTCTGGGGCCAACGTCCTGACTTTC CASSVLSSGANVLTF
TRBJ2-3 NA TRBV3-1/TRBV3-2 NA 15 TGTGCCAGCAGCCAAGCGAGGGGGGGAGGGGATACGCAGTATTTT CASSQARGGGDTQYF
TRBJ1-2 NA TRBV6-1 once 14 TGTGCCAGCAGTGAAAGTTGGGCAGGGTACGGCTACACCTTC CASSESWAGYGYTF
TRBJ2-2 TRBD2 TRBV27 NA 16 TGTGCCCGCTCCCGGGCGGAGGGGCGGGGGGCCGGGGAGCTGTTTTTT CARSRAEGRGAGELFF
TRBJ1-5 NA TRBV28 NA 19 TGTGCCAGCAGTTCCCAGCGAAACCCAGATATTGGAAGCAATCAGCCCCAGCATTTT CASSSQRNPDIGSNQPQHF
TRBJ2-7 NA TRBV3-1/TRBV3-2 once 15 TGTGCCAGCAGCCAAGCGGGCAGGGTGGCCTACGAGCAGTACTTC CASSQAGRVAYEQYF
TRBJ2-2 TRBD2 TRBV4-3 NA 18 TGCGCCAGCAGCCAAGATGAAAGGGCTAGCGGGAACACCGGGGAGCTGTTTTTT CASSQDERASGNTGELFF
TRBJ2-7 NA TRBV2 NA 14 TGTGCCAGCAGTGTCCCCCCCGGCTCCTACGAGCAGTACTTC CASSVPPGSYEQYF
TRBJ2-3 NA TRBV19 NA 13 TGTGCCAGTAGTACAGGGGGCACAGATACGCAGTATTTT CASSTGGTDTQYF
TRBJ2-5 NA TRBV19 NA 14 TGTGCCAGTAGTACCGTATTGAGGGTAGAGACCCAGTACTTC CASSTVLRVETQYF
TRBJ2-7 NA TRBV9 NA 15 TGTGCCAGCAGCGTCCAGTACGGGAGCTCCTACGAGCAGTACTTC CASSVQYGSSYEQYF
TRBJ2-7 NA TRBV7-2 NA 18 TGTGCCAGCAGCTTAGTTTCCTCACCCGGGACTAGGGGGCGCGAGCAGTACTTC CASSLVSSPGTRGREQYF
TRBJ2-2 TRBD1 TRBV18 NA 15 TGTGCCAGCTCACTGGGACAGGGCAACACCGGGGAGCTGTTTTTT CASSLGQGNTGELFF
TRBJ2-7 NA TRBV12-5 NA 14 TGTGCTAGTGCTTTACTAGAGGTCCTTCCCGAGCAGTACTTC CASALLEVLPEQYF
TRBJ1-5 TRBD1 TRBV6-5 NA 14 TGTGCCAGCCGGTACGGACAGGAGAATCAGCCCCAGCATTTT CASRYGQENQPQHF
TRBJ2-7 NA TRBV6-2/TRBV6-3 NA 16 TGTGCCAGCAGTTACTCTGCCAGGGATCTCTCCTACGAGCAGTACTTC CASSYSARDLSYEQYF
TRBJ2-7 TRBD1 TRBV15 NA 16 TGTGCCACCAGCCCACACTACAGGACAGGGTTCGACGGGCAGTACTTC CATSPHYRTGFDGQYF
TRBJ2-1 TRBD2 TRBV27 NA 15 TGTGCCAGCAGTTTATCTAGCGGGGCCTACAATGAGCAGTTCTTC CASSLSSGAYNEQFF
TRBJ2-3 NA TRBV5-1 NA 14 TGCGCCAGCAGCTTGGGGCAGGGCCCAGATACGCAGTATTTT CASSLGQGPDTQYF
TRBJ2-5 NA TRBV18 NA 15 TGTGCCAGCTCACGAAAAGCAGGGTACCAAGAGACCCAGTACTTC CASSRKAGYQETQYF
TRBJ1-1 NA TRBV7-9 NA 16 TGTGCCAGCAGCTCCGCCGCGGGGGAACGGGGCACTGAAGCTTTCTTT CASSSAAGERGTEAFF
TRBJ2-7 NA TRBV21-1 NA 16 TGTGCCAGCAGGGCCCGCGGGTGCCCTTCTTCCTACGAGCAGTACTTC CASRARGCPSSYEQYF
TRBJ1-2 NA TRBV7-9 NA 17 TGTGCCAGCAGCTTAGCGGCGGGGAGTTCGACTAAGTATGGCTACACCTTC CASSLAAGSSTKYGYTF
TRBJ1-6 NA TRBV18 NA 13 TGTGCCAGCTCACCAGACAGCATCTCACCCCTCCACTTT CASSPDSISPLHF
TRBJ2-4 TRBD2 TRBV19 NA 14 TGTGCCAGTAGTCCACGGGAGGGCAAAAACATTCAGTACTTC CASSPREGKNIQYF
TRBJ2-7 TRBD1 TRBV9 NA 14 TGTGCCAGCAGCCCGGGGGACAGGGGCTACGAGCAGTACTTC CASSPGDRGYEQYF
TRBJ1-1 NA TRBV5-1 NA 14 TGCGCCAGCAGCAGGACAGCCTTGAACACTGAAGCTTTCTTT CASSRTALNTEAFF
TRBJ2-1 TRBD2 TRBV6-4 NA 13 TGTGCCAGCAGTGAGGGAGCGGGGGGCCAGCAGTTCTTC CASSEGAGGQQFF
TRBJ2-2 TRBD2 TRBV10-2 NA 15 TGCGCCAGCAGGAGCGGGGGGCTGAACACCGGGGAGCTGTTTTTT CASRSGGLNTGELFF
TRBJ1-5 TRBD1 TRBV9 NA 14 TGTGCCAGCAGCGTTGGGACAGGGTTTGAGCCCCAGCATTTT CASSVGTGFEPQHF
TRBJ2-1 TRBD2 TRBV7-9 NA 16 TGTGCCAGCAGCCCCAGACTAGCTGCATCCTACAATGAGCAGTTCTTC CASSPRLAASYNEQFF
TRBJ2-2 NA TRBV5-1 NA 13 TGCGCCAGCAGGGGAGAGAGCACCGGGGAGCTGTTTTTT CASRGESTGELFF
TRBJ2-7 TRBD2 TRBV18 NA 14 TGTGCCAGCTCACCATCTAGCGGCTTAGCCGAGCAGTACTTC CASSPSSGLAEQYF
TRBJ2-6 TRBD1 TRBV6-6 NA 18 TGTGCCAGCAGCCGAACGGGACAGGGGTCCTCTGGGGCCAACGTCCTGACTTTC CASSRTGQGSSGANVLTF
TRBJ2-7 TRBD2 TRBV28 NA 13 TGTGCCAGCAGCCGCCCCGGGGGGTACGAGCAGTACTTC CASSRPGGYEQYF